Presented here are 15 T cell receptor beta chains from one specimen sequenced in a study of blood T cells in healthy people across ages. Alongside a J-beta primer mix, a sample-barcoded 5' primer served in a second PCR lasting about 6 to 11 cycles. TCRdb analysed the 5' RACE reads with MiXCR anew, one entry per CDR3 protein. Of fewer than 2,000,000 distinct CDR3 sequences in the sample, 30% to 40% were seen once. Sequenced sample: blood. All receptors derive from a woman in her 30s in good health.

This clonotype appeared many times. V is TRBV29-1 and J is TRBJ2-1; a possible D gene is TRBD2 (6 bases). The germline V gene has CDR1 SQVTM and CDR2 ANQGSEA. V was clipped by 5 bases and J by 6 bases, with 11 bases between them. This CDR3 comprises 12 residues. DNA for the CDR3: TGCAGCGTTACCCAGGGAGGCAATGAGCAGTTCTTC. Translation: CSVTQGGNEQFF.

This clonotype was counted many times. The CDR3 DNA follows: TGTGCCGAACCTCCAGAGACGAACACCGGGGAGCTGTTTTTT. Protein sequence: CAEPPETNTGELFF. This rearrangement joins TRBV10-3 to TRBJ2-2; no reliable D call. The germline V gene encodes CDR1 ENHRY and CDR2 SYGVKD. This CDR3 spans 14 amino acids. Trimming pared 11 bases from V and 0 bases from J, leaving 13 bases between.

This clonotype was seen only a few times. The J gene is TRBJ2-7, the V gene TRBV20-1; 10 bases agree with TRBD1. The germline V gene has CDR1 DFQATT and CDR2 SNEGSKA (reference sequence). The CDR3 spans 15 residues. With V trimmed by 1 base and J by 3 bases, 6 bases remained unmatched. The CDR3 DNA follows: TGCAGTGCTAGAGCGACAGGGGGCGGGAACTACGAGCAGTACTTC. Translating it yields CSARATGGGNYEQYF.

The J gene is TRBJ2-5, the V gene TRBV10-1, with 11 bases fitting TRBD2. Looked up from germline, CDR1 is WNHNN and CDR2 is SYGVQD (reference sequence). Germline trimming cut 11 bases from V and 5 bases from J; bases unmatched to any gene: 7. CDR3 length: 13 residues. In nucleotides, the CDR3 is TGCGCCTGGTTACTAGCGGGAGACGAGACCCAGTACTTC. Translated, it gives CAWLLAGDETQYF.

The CDR3 sequence: CASSPRGGAYGYTF. The CDR3, as DNA: TGTGCCAGCAGTCCCCGGGGAGGGGCGTACGGCTACACCTTC. The gene calls are TRBV6-2 or TRBV6-3 and TRBJ1-2; maybe TRBD1 (5 bases). Per germline, CDR1 MNHEY and CDR2 SVGEGT. The V end was cut by 5 bases, the J end by 8 bases, with 18 bases between. This CDR3 has 14 residues.

The J gene is TRBJ2-1, the V gene TRBV20-1, with D unclear. CDR1 and CDR2 from the germline V gene are DFQATT and SNEGSKA (reference sequence). The CDR3 is 18 amino acids. Trimming removed 1 base at V and 2 bases at J, with 21 bases between. The CDR3 bases are TGCAGTGCTAGAGCGTTCACAACTCGGACGATTACCTACAATGAGCAGTTCTTC. Protein: CSARAFTTRTITYNEQFF.

The chain is built from TRBV27 and TRBJ2-7; the D is unclear. Between the trimmed V and J ends, which lost 6 bases and 6 bases, there was a span of 9 bases. The CDR3 length is 11 residues. Germline V gene lookup returns CDR1 MNHEY and CDR2 SMNVEV (reference sequence). CDR3 nucleotide sequence: TGTGCCAGCAGGGGCAGGCTCGAGCAGTACTTC. Translating gives CASRGRLEQYF.

The chain carries TRBV6-1 and TRBJ1-1; maybe TRBD1 (6 bases). The CDR3 contains 11 residues. V lost 10 bases and J 5 bases, leaving 11 bases between the germline ends. The germline V gene has CDR1 MNHNS and CDR2 SASEGT. The CDR3 DNA is TGTGCCATAAGGGGGGTAACTGAAGCTTTCTTT. It yields the protein CAIRGVTEAFF.

This clonotype was counted only a few times. This chain joins TRBV5-1 and TRBJ2-7, with 9 positions matching TRBD1. The CDR3 contains 15 residues. V was clipped by 2 bases and J by 6 bases; unmatched bases: 9. The V gene's germline CDR1 is SGHRS and CDR2 YFSETQ. DNA for the CDR3: TGCGCCAGCAGCTTAGAGGGGGACAGGGCGTCCGAGCAGTACTTC. Translation gives CASSLEGDRASEQYF.

The rearrangement joins TRBV20-1 to TRBJ2-7, with D perhaps being TRBD1 or TRBD2 (5 bases each). This CDR3 has 14 residues. The germline V gene has CDR1 DFQATT and CDR2 SNEGSKA (reference sequence). V dropped 3 bases and J dropped 3 bases, with 15 bases sitting between them. The CDR3 protein is CSASLPGTVYEQYF. CDR3 sequence (DNA): TGCAGTGCTAGCCTGCCCGGGACGGTCTACGAGCAGTACTTC.

The chain uses TRBV7-3 and TRBJ2-7, with 9 nucleotides matching TRBD2. Gene TRBJ2-5 matches the end of the DNA better, so the J call may be wrong. The germline gives CDR1 SGHTA, CDR2 FQGTGA. This CDR3 contains 17 residues. The CDR3 is CASSPWGSGGIKETQYF. The CDR3 coding sequence is TGTGCCAGCAGCCCCTGGGGTAGCGGGGGTATAAAAGAGACCCAGTACTTC.

This clonotype occurred many times. The V gene is TRBV5-5, the J gene TRBJ2-6, with D perhaps assigned TRBD1 or TRBD2 (6 bases each). Looked up from germline, CDR1 is SGHKS and CDR2 is YYEKEE (reference sequence). The germline V and J ends were trimmed by 0 bases and 1 base, with 17 bases remaining between them. This CDR3 has 19 amino acids. The CDR3 loop is CASSLAVRGEGSGANVLTF. The DNA for the CDR3 is TGTGCCAGCAGCTTGGCTGTGAGGGGGGAAGGATCTGGGGCCAACGTCCTGACTTTC.

This clonotype has ten or more counts. This chain joins TRBV4-1 and TRBJ2-1; possible D gene TRBD2, 7 bases. The CDR3 totals 15 residues. V was trimmed by 1 base and J by 3 bases, leaving 10 bases between them. The germline V gene encodes CDR1 MGHRA and CDR2 YSYEKL. CDR3: CASSQGRGGYNEQFF. The CDR3 DNA sequence: TGCGCCAGCAGCCAAGGGAGGGGGGGCTACAATGAGCAGTTCTTC.

This clonotype was detected ten times or more. The chain joins TRBV7-9 to TRBJ2-7; D is uncertain. CDR3 length equals 11 residues. Trimming cost V 3 bases and J 6 bases, with 6 bases left between them. Germline V gives CDR1 SEHNR, CDR2 FQNEAQ (reference sequence). The CDR3 sequence is CASSFGFEQYF. CDR3 DNA sequence: TGTGCCAGCAGCTTCGGGTTCGAGCAGTACTTC.

Only a few counts were recorded for this clonotype. The rearrangement uses TRBV5-1 and TRBJ1-5; D is unclear. CDR1 and CDR2 (germline): SGHRS, YFSETQ. The CDR3 is 13 amino acids. V lost 1 base and J lost 6, with 8 bases in between. This CDR3 is CASSLRRGQPQHF. CDR3 bases: TGCGCCAGCAGCTTGAGGAGAGGTCAGCCCCAGCATTTT.